This TCR beta chain derives from a study of cytotoxic CD8 clonotypes in ibrutinib-treated CLL. The overall study: The patients, roughly ten relapsed/refractory and roughly 15 treatment-naive, included about 18 who were IGHV unmutated. There were, on average, over 250,000 productive templates and tens of thousands of productive rearrangements per sample.

Study-level findings and limits: Relative to age-matched healthy donors, clonality at baseline was higher, and it tracked circulating CD8+ T-cell counts. Public clonotypes showed up rarely, and on treatment they shrank or held steady.

The CDR3 sequence is 16 residues long. The germline V gene has CDR1 MNHEY and CDR2 SMNVEV (reference sequence). V was trimmed by 2 bases and J by 1 base, leaving 14 bases between them. A word on this clone: Its matching antigen is unknown.

Clones were sequenced by immunoSEQ multiplex PCR, and TCRdb holds only the in-frame ones, with some missing. Of approximately 100,000 clones listed, roughly 57% are singletons. Sequencing used PBMCs, obtained after 24 months of ibrutinib treatment. This TCR came from a human donor with chronic lymphocytic leukemia. The chain employs TRBV27 and TRBJ1-1, with D perhaps TRBD1 (5 bases). Here the CDR3 DNA reads TGTGCCAGCAGTTTAGGGGTGGGACGATCGAACACTGAAGCTTTCTTT. Translated: CASSLGVGRSNTEAFF.